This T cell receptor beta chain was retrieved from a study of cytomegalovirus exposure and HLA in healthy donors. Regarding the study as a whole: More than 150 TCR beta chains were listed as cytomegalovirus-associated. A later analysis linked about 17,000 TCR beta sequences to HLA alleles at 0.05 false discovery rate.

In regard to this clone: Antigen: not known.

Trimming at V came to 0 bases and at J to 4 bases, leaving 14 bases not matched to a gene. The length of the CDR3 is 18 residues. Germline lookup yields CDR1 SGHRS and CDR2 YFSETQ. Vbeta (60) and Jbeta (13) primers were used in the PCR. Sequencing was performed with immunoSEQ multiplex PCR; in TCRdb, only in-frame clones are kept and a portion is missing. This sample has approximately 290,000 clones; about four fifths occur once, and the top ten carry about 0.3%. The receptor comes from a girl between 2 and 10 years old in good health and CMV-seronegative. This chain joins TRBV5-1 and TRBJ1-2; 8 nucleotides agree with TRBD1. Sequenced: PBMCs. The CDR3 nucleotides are TGCGCCAGCAGCTTGGGTATTGGACAGGGCCGCCGATTCTATGGCTACACCTTC. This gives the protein CASSLGIGQGRRFYGYTF.